These T cell receptor beta chains were read from a single sample in a study of T cells of healthy individuals. TCRdb re-called the 5' RACE reads with MiXCR, one entry per CDR3 protein. The sample has about 53,000 distinct CDR3 sequences; roughly 14% are singletons. All receptors come from a human donor in good health. CDR3s leave out the opening cysteine and the closing phenylalanine or tryptophan. Each record gives: V gene, CDR3 protein.

v_call: TRBV7-9
cdr3_aa: ASSLGWSTGELF

v_call: TRBV7-2
cdr3_aa: ASSPQGGTAQH

v_call: TRBV27
cdr3_aa: ASSSRGGGYT

v_call: TRBV5-1
cdr3_aa: ASSLSVDTFSYEQY

v_call: TRBV7-9
cdr3_aa: ASSSTQWEGATYNEQF

v_call: TRBV6-5
cdr3_aa: ASSYSGGAGNTIY

v_call: TRBV5-1
cdr3_aa: ASSLGQTSSTEAF

v_call: TRBV29-1
cdr3_aa: SVKGAGMNTEAF

v_call: TRBV20-1
cdr3_aa: SASFSSGGLTDTQY

v_call: TRBV29-1
cdr3_aa: SVDERVHSDTQY

v_call: TRBV5-6
cdr3_aa: ASSLAPTPDYEQY

v_call: TRBV20-1
cdr3_aa: SARDRRTSSGNTIY

v_call: TRBV30
cdr3_aa: AMPLPQGDYGYT

v_call: TRBV20-1
cdr3_aa: SAMATNYEQY

v_call: TRBV5-1
cdr3_aa: ASSMTLAGVGDTQY

v_call: TRBV6-5
cdr3_aa: ASSPTSGGETQY

v_call: TRBV19
cdr3_aa: ASSFRPGGSYNEQF

v_call: TRBV12-3/TRBV12-4
cdr3_aa: ASSSGLAGTQY

v_call: TRBV20-1
cdr3_aa: SARDVGSNRDTQY

v_call: TRBV23-1
cdr3_aa: ASSLGTGSADTQY

v_call: TRBV29-1
cdr3_aa: SMSGGPNYGYT

v_call: TRBV20-1
cdr3_aa: SASQGETQY

v_call: TRBV24-1
cdr3_aa: ATSDSGGGTNYGYT

v_call: TRBV24-1
cdr3_aa: ATSDPGTSNDEQY

v_call: TRBV9
cdr3_aa: ASSVGEAPPVHEQY

v_call: TRBV3-1
cdr3_aa: ASSQEGGRAYEQY

v_call: TRBV5-1
cdr3_aa: ASSLQGGSPDTQY

v_call: TRBV7-9
cdr3_aa: ASSDGQGRTGELF

v_call: TRBV6-1
cdr3_aa: ASSGMIGYQETQY

v_call: TRBV18
cdr3_aa: ASLDKNTEAF

v_call: TRBV20-1
cdr3_aa: SAFLTGGNTEAF

v_call: TRBV7-2
cdr3_aa: ASSAEGGVSGPQH

v_call: TRBV6-5
cdr3_aa: ASSYSGGTQPQH

v_call: TRBV19
cdr3_aa: ASSISGVLYNEQF

v_call: TRBV24-1
cdr3_aa: ATSAGVQETQY

v_call: TRBV5-1
cdr3_aa: ASSADSTYGYT

v_call: TRBV24-1
cdr3_aa: ATSDRTPAGTNSGANVLT

v_call: TRBV29-1
cdr3_aa: SVEEGQGYYEQY

v_call: TRBV5-1
cdr3_aa: ASSLQGTNQETQY

v_call: TRBV6-2/TRBV6-3
cdr3_aa: ASTEPSGAVYGYT

v_call: TRBV6-1
cdr3_aa: ASSQGQGAGYT

v_call: TRBV29-1
cdr3_aa: SVGKGGRETQY

v_call: TRBV29-1
cdr3_aa: SVQTGASSGNTIY

v_call: TRBV5-4
cdr3_aa: ASSLNRGSSYNEQF

v_call: TRBV5-1
cdr3_aa: ASSRGTGEHEQY

v_call: TRBV29-1
cdr3_aa: SGKGTGSVDTQY

v_call: TRBV21-1
cdr3_aa: ASRGLAGTDTQY

v_call: TRBV18
cdr3_aa: ASSPLQGHGYT